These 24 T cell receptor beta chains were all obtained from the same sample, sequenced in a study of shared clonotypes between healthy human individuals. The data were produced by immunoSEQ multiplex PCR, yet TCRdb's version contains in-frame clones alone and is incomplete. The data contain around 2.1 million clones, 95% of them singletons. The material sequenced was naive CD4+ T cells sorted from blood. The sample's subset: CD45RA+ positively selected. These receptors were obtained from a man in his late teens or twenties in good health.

DNA for the CDR3: TGTGCCTGGAGCGCGGCAAGGGACTATGGCTACACCTTC. Residues: CAWSAARDYGYTF. The chain uses TRBV30 and TRBJ1-2; D not resolved. This CDR3 comprises 13 residues. Trimming took 3 bases from V and 3 from J, leaving 11 bases between them. Germline-derived CDR1 and CDR2 are GTSNPN and SVGIG (reference sequence).

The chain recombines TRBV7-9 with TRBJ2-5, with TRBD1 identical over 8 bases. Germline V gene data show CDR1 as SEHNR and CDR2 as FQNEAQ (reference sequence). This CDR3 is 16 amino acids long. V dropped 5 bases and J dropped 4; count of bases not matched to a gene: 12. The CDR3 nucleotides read TGTGCCAGCAGCATGATCGGGACAGGATGGGGAGAGACCCAGTACTTC. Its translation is CASSMIGTGWGETQYF.

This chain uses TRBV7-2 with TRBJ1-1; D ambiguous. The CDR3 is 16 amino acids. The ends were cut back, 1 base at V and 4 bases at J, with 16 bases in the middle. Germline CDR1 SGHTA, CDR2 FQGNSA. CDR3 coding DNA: TGTGCCAGCAGCTTAGTGTCAGGCCCCGGTGGCACTGAAGCTTTCTTT. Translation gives CASSLVSGPGGTEAFF.

CDR3 protein: CASSLEGAGGNTIYF. Written as DNA, the CDR3 is TGTGCCAGCAGCCTAGAAGGGGCAGGGGGAAACACCATATATTTT. This sequence joins TRBV9 and TRBJ1-3, with D perhaps TRBD1 (5 bases). This CDR3 contains 15 residues. Trimming took 4 bases from V and 4 from J, leaving 15 bases between them. CDR1 and CDR2 from the germline V gene are SGDLS and YYNGEE. Drawing the rest from reference TRBV9 and TRBJ1-3, the complete variable domain is DSGVTQTPKHLITATGQRVTLRCSPRSGDLSVYWYQQSLDQGLQFLIQYYNGEERAKGNILERFSAQQFPDLHSELNLSSLELGDSALYFCASSLEGAGGNTIYFGEGSWLTVV.

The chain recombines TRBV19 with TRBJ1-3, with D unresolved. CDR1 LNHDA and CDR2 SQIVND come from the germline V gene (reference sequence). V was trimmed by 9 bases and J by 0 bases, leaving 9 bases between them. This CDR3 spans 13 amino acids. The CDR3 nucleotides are TGTGCCAGCAGAGGATCCTCTGGAAACACCATATATTTT. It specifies CASRGSSGNTIYF.

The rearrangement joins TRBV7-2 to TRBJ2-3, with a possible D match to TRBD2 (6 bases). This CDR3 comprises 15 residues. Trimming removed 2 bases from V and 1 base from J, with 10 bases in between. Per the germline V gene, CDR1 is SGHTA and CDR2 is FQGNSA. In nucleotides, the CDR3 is TGTGCCAGCAGCTTACAAGCGGGCGGCACAGATACGCAGTATTTT. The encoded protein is CASSLQAGGTDTQYF.

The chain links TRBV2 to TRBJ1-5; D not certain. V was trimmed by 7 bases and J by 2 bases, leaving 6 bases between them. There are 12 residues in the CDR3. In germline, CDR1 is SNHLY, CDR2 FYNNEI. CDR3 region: CASTKGNQPQHF. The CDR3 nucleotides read TGTGCCAGCACTAAGGGCAATCAGCCCCAGCATTTT.

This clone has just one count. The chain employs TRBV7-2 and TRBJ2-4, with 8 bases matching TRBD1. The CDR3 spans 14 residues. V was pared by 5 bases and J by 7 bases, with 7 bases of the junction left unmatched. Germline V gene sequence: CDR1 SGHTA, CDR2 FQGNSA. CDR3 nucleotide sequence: TGTGCCAGCAGCAGTACCGGGACAGGTAACATTCAGTACTTC. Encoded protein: CASSSTGTGNIQYF.

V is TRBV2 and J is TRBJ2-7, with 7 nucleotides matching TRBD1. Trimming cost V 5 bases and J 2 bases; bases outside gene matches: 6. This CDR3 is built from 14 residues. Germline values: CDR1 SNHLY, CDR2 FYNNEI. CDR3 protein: CASSPFRGTYEQYF. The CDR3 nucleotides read TGTGCCAGCAGTCCGTTCAGGGGGACCTACGAGCAGTACTTC.

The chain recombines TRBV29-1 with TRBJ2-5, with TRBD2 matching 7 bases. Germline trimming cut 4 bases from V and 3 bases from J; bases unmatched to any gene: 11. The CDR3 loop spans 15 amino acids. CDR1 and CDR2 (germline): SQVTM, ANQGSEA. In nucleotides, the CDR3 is TGCAGCGTTGCTAGGGGTGGCGGGAGTAAAGAGACCCAGTACTTC. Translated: CSVARGGGSKETQYF.

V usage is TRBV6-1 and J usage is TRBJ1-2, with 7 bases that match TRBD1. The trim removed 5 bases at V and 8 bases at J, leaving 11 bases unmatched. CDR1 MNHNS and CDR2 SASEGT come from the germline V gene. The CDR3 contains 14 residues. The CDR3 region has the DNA TGTGCCAGCAGTCGAGGCGACAGGGTGTACGGCTACACCTTC. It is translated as CASSRGDRVYGYTF.

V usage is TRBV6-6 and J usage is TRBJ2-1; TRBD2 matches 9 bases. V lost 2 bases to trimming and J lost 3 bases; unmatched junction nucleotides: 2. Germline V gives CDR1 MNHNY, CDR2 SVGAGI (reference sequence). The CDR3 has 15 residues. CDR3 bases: TGTGCCAGCAGTTACGTAGCGGGAGTCTACAATGAGCAGTTCTTC. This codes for CASSYVAGVYNEQFF.

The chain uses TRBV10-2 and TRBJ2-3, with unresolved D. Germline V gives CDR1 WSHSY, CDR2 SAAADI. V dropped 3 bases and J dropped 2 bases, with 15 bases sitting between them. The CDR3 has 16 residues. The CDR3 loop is CASSESRTSNTDTQYF. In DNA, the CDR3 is TGCGCCAGCAGTGAATCGAGAACCTCTAACACAGATACGCAGTATTTT.

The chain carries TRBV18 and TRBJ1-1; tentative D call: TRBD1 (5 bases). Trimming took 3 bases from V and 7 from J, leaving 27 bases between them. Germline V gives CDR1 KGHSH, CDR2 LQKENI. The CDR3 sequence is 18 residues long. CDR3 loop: CASSPIRSQGGLAGEAFF. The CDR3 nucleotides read TGTGCCAGCTCACCGATCCGGTCCCAGGGCGGTCTAGCAGGTGAAGCTTTCTTT. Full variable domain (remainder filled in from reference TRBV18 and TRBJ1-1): NAGVMQNPRHLVRRRGQEARLRCSPMKGHSHVYWYRQLPEEGLKFMVYLQKENIIDESGMPKERFSAEFPKEGPSILRIQQVVRGDSAAYFCASSPIRSQGGLAGEAFFGQGTRLTVV.

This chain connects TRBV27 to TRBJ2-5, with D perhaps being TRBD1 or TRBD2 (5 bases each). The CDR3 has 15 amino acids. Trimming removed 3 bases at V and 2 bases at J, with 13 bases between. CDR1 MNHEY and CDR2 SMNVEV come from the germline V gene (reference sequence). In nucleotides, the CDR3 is TGTGCCAGCAGTTTGTGGGGGAATCTACAAGAGACCCAGTACTTC. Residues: CASSLWGNLQETQYF.

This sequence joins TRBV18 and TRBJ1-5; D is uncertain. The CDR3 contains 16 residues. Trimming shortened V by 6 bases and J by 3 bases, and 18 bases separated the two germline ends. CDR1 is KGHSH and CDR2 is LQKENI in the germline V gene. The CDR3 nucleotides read TGTGCCAGCTCGCAGTTCCAACAATTATCCAATCAGCCCCAGCATTTT. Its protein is CASSQFQQLSNQPQHF.

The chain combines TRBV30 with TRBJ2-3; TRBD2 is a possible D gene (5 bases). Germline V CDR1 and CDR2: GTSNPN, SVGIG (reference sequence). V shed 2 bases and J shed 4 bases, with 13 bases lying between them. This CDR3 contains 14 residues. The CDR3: CAWSPGKSSDTQYF. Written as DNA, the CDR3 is TGTGCCTGGAGTCCCGGGAAGTCTTCAGATACGCAGTATTTT.

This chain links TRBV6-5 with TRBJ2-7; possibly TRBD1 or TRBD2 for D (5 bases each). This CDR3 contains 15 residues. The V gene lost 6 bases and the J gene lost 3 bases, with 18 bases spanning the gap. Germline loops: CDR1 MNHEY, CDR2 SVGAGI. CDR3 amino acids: CASRGPRGGLYEQYF. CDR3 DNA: TGTGCCAGCAGGGGGCCCAGAGGAGGACTCTACGAGCAGTACTTC.

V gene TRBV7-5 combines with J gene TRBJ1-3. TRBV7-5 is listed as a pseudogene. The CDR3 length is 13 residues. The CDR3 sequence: CARSQSSGNTIYF. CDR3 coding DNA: TGTGCCAGAAGCCAGAGCTCTGGAAACACCATATATTTT.

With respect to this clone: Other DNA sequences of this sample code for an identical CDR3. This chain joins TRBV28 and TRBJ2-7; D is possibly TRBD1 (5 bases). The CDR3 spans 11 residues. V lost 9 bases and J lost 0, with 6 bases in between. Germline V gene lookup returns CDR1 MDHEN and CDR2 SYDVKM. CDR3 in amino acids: CASGASYEQYF. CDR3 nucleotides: TGTGCCAGTGGGGCCTCCTACGAGCAGTACTTC.

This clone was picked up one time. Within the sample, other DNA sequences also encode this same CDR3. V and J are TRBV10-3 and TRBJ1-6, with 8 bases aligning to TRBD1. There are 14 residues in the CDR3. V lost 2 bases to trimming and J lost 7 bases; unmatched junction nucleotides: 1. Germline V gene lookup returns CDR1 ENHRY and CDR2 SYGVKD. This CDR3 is CAISEGQGNSPLHF. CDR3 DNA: TGTGCCATCAGTGAGGGACAGGGCAATTCACCCCTCCACTTT.

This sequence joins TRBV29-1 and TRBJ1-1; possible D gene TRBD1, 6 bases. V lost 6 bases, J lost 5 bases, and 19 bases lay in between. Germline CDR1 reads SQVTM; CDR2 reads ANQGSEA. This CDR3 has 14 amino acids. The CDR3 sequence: CSVTGAGRRTEAFF. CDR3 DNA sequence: TGCAGCGTCACGGGGGCAGGCAGACGAACTGAAGCTTTCTTT.

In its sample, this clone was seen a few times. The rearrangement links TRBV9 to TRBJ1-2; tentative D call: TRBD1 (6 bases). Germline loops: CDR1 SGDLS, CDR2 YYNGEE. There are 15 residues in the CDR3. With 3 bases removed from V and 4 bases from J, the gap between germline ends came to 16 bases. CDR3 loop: CASSGSYGGAYGYTF. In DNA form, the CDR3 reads TGTGCCAGCAGCGGCTCTTATGGGGGCGCCTATGGCTACACCTTC.

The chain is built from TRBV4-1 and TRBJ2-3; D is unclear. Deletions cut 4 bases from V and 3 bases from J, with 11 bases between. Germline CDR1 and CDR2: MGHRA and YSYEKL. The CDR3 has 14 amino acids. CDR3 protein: CASSPTQFTDTQYF. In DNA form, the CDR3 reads TGCGCCAGCAGCCCAACGCAGTTTACAGATACGCAGTATTTT.